One sample yielded the 12 T cell receptor beta chains listed below, sequenced in a study of blood T cell repertoires in COVID-19. Sequencing was performed with immunoSEQ multiplex PCR; in TCRdb, only in-frame clones are kept and a portion is missing. Of 370,000 or so clones in the sample, approximately 87% are singletons; the top ten hold 1% to 1.5%. The sequenced material came from PBMCs or T cells enriched from blood (not recorded which). The receptors derive from a man under 40 who had recovered from COVID-19.

This sequence joins TRBV11-2 and TRBJ1-1; no clear D gene. Germline CDR1 reads SGHAT; CDR2 reads FQNNGV. The CDR3 consists of 12 residues. Trimming removed 6 bases from V and 8 bases from J, with 13 bases in between. The CDR3 DNA sequence: TGTGCCAGCAGTTTACGGGGTGAGGAAGCTTTCTTT. Protein product: CASSLRGEEAFF.

The chain employs TRBV7-2 and TRBJ2-1; D possibly corresponds to TRBD2 (5 bases). V lost 7 bases and J 9 bases, leaving 19 bases between the germline ends. Germline loops: CDR1 SGHTA, CDR2 FQGNSA. This CDR3 comprises 14 residues. The CDR3 nucleotides are TGTGCCAGCACCTCAGTCGGGTCGGGGTTTGAGCAGTTCTTC. This codes for CASTSVGSGFEQFF.

The chain joins TRBV9 to TRBJ2-3, with TRBD1 matching over 9 bases. After removal of 4 bases from V and 3 bases from J, the junction contained 12 bases not matched to a gene. The CDR3 is made up of 17 amino acids. Germline loops: CDR1 SGDLS, CDR2 YYNGEE. The CDR3 spells CASSLGTGNIGTDTQYF. CDR3 nucleotide sequence: TGTGCCAGCAGCTTAGGGACAGGGAATATTGGGACAGATACGCAGTATTTT.

The chain employs TRBV6-5 and TRBJ2-7; TRBD2 is a possible D gene (5 bases). CDR1 and CDR2 (germline): MNHEY, SVGAGI. Trimming cost V 6 bases and J 3 bases, with 15 bases left between them. CDR3 length: 14 amino acids. CDR3 in amino acids: CASRKRHNSYEQYF. For the CDR3, the DNA is TGTGCCAGCAGAAAGCGGCACAATAGCTACGAGCAGTACTTC.

This clone was seen more than once but under ten times. This sequence joins TRBV20-1 and TRBJ2-1; no reliable D call. Germline CDR1 reads DFQATT; CDR2 reads SNEGSKA (reference sequence). The CDR3 contains 11 residues. V gave up 6 bases and J gave up 12 bases, with 15 bases separating them. The chain's CDR3 is CSAAISNGQFF. CDR3 DNA: TGCAGTGCCGCGATTAGTAACGGGCAGTTCTTC.

The V call is TRBV9, the J call TRBJ1-1, with 7 bases fitting TRBD1. The CDR3 loop spans 14 amino acids. Trimming removed 2 bases from V and 1 base from J; junction bases left unmatched: 2. Germline values: CDR1 SGDLS, CDR2 YYNGEE. CDR3 loop: CASSVRGTNTEAFF. The CDR3 DNA reads as TGTGCCAGCAGCGTCAGGGGGACGAACACTGAAGCTTTCTTT.

The chain recombines TRBV19 with TRBJ2-2; a weak D match, TRBD1 (6 bases). CDR3 size: 13 residues. Germline assignment: CDR1 LNHDA and CDR2 SQIVND (reference sequence). The germline V and J ends were trimmed by 5 bases and 7 bases, with 11 bases remaining between them. As DNA, the CDR3 is TGTGCCAGTAGTCCCCAGGGGTTCGGGGAGCTGTTTTTT. Translating it yields CASSPQGFGELFF.

This chain connects TRBV13 to TRBJ2-2; TRBD1 might be the D (5 bases). CDR3 length equals 15 residues. Germline loops: CDR1 PRHDT, CDR2 FYEKMQ (reference sequence). V was shortened by 4 bases and J by 1 base, with 10 bases between the two germline ends. CDR3 sequence reads: CASSSLQENTGELFF. The CDR3 bases are TGTGCCAGCAGCTCCCTACAGGAGAACACCGGGGAGCTGTTTTTT.

The V gene is TRBV7-8, the J gene TRBJ2-7; 8 bases map to TRBD1. This CDR3 spans 14 amino acids. Germline trimming cut 5 bases from V and 6 bases from J; bases unmatched to any gene: 9. The V gene's germline CDR1 is SGHVS and CDR2 FQNEAQ. In DNA, the CDR3 is TGTGCCAGCAGCCAAGGACAGGGCGTCGGCGAGCAGTACTTC. This gives the protein CASSQGQGVGEQYF.

The chain uses TRBV19 and TRBJ1-1, with a weak D call TRBD1 (5 bases). V shed 7 bases and J shed 0 bases, with 9 bases lying between them. This CDR3 spans 13 amino acids. CDR1 and CDR2 from the germline V gene are LNHDA and SQIVND (reference sequence). The CDR3 here is CASIDRLNTEAFF. The CDR3 DNA follows: TGTGCCAGTATCGACAGACTGAACACTGAAGCTTTCTTT. Looking up the rest from reference TRBV19 and TRBJ1-1 gives the full variable domain: DGGITQSPKYLFRKEGQNVTLSCEQNLNHDAMYWYRQDPGQGLRLIYYSQIVNDFQKGDIAEGYSVSREKKESFPLTVTSAQKNPTAFYLCASIDRLNTEAFFGQGTRLTVV.

The V gene is TRBV18, the J gene TRBJ1-6; TRBD1 might be the D (6 bases). Deletions cut 2 bases from V and 10 bases from J, with 12 bases between. The germline gives CDR1 KGHSH, CDR2 LQKENI. The CDR3 is 14 amino acids. Written as DNA, the CDR3 is TGTGCCAGCTCACCAGGAACAGGGCAATCACCCCTCCACTTT. The encoded protein is CASSPGTGQSPLHF.

As concerns this clone: Different DNA sequences within this sample yield the same CDR3. This sequence joins TRBV19 and TRBJ2-6; D is unresolved. The CDR3 consists of 14 residues. CDR1 and CDR2 (germline): LNHDA, SQIVND (reference sequence). The V gene lost 6 bases and the J gene lost 1 base, with 7 bases spanning the gap. CDR3 amino acids: CASSPGSGANVLTF. In DNA form, the CDR3 reads TGTGCCAGTAGCCCGGGTTCTGGGGCCAACGTCCTGACTTTC.